The clone carrying this T cell receptor beta chain came up once. The antigen is unknown. This sample stems from a study of cytomegalovirus exposure and HLA in healthy donors. The PCR had 60 Vbeta and 13 Jbeta primers. Sequencing was performed with immunoSEQ multiplex PCR; in TCRdb, only in-frame clones are kept and a portion is missing. The data contain approximately 100,000 clones, about 68% of them singletons. General study results and limits: Listed as cytomegalovirus-associated were 164 TCR beta chains. High specificity and sensitivity for cytomegalovirus status were reported for the classifier.

Trimming removed 5 bases from V and 6 bases from J; junction bases left unmatched: 4. The CDR3 sequence is 13 residues long. Germline CDR1 and CDR2: MNHEY and SVGAGI. What was sequenced was PBMCs. This rearrangement joins TRBV6-5 to TRBJ1-1, with 9 positions matching TRBD1. The TCR comes from a man aged 25-45 years in good health and CMV-seropositive. CDR3 in DNA: TGTGCCAGCAGTGGACAGGGGTCCCCTGAAGCTTTCTTT. Amino acids: CASSGQGSPEAFF.